This T cell receptor (beta chain) originates from a study of cytomegalovirus exposure and HLA in healthy donors. Trimming shortened V by 5 bases and J by 4 bases, and 15 bases separated the two germline ends. The germline V gene encodes CDR1 SGHRS and CDR2 YFSETQ. There are 15 residues in the CDR3. Study outcomes and limitations: Using the classifier, cytomegalovirus status was reportedly diagnosed with high specificity and sensitivity.

About this clone itself: Antigen: not known.

Both 60 Vbeta primers and 13 Jbeta primers went into the PCR. Generated by immunoSEQ multiplex PCR, the TCRdb table keeps only in-frame clones and is missing some. This sample's clone table lists approximately 79,000 clones. This sequence originates from a man between 40 and 49 years old in good health and CMV-seronegative. Sequenced: PBMCs. The rearrangement uses TRBV5-1 and TRBJ2-2; tentative D call: TRBD2 (6 bases). The CDR3 is CASRKGSGATGELFF. Written as DNA, the CDR3 is TGCGCCAGCAGGAAAGGTAGCGGTGCCACCGGGGAGCTGTTTTTT.